The 32 T cell receptor beta chains below come from one sample, sequenced in a study of blood T cells in healthy people across ages. Together with a sample-barcoded 5' primer, a J-beta primer mix was included in a second PCR lasting 7 to 11 cycles. TCRdb re-analysed the 5' RACE reads in MiXCR, keeping a single row per CDR3 protein. This table has approximately 1,100,000 distinct CDR3 sequences, 35% to 50% appearing once. The sequencing sample was made of blood. These receptors all stem from a woman aged 55 to 70 in good health.

This clonotype was seen a handful of times. The CDR3 protein is CSADIAGGRTDTQYF. Here the CDR3 DNA reads TGCAGTGCTGACATAGCGGGAGGCCGCACAGATACGCAGTATTTT. V is TRBV20-1 and J is TRBJ2-3; 10 nucleotides match TRBD2. The germline gives CDR1 DFQATT, CDR2 SNEGSKA (reference sequence). The length of the CDR3 is 15 residues. V lost 5 bases, J lost 1 base, and 6 bases stayed unmatched.

Remarks on this clonotype: Germline is not matched at one junction end, which may reflect a read error. The chain recombines TRBV20-1 with TRBJ1-5; D possibly corresponds to TRBD1 (6 bases). The germline V gene encodes CDR1 DFQATT and CDR2 SNEGSKA (reference sequence). CDR3 length: 14 amino acids. The CDR3 here is CSASQGHSNQPRHF. The CDR3 coding sequence is TGCAGTGCTTCACAGGGTCATAGCAATCAGCCCCGGCATTTT.

The chain has TRBV27 and TRBJ1-2; 7 bases map to TRBD1. Trimming cost V 6 bases and J 3 bases; bases outside gene matches: 13. The CDR3 runs 16 residues. The V gene's germline CDR1 is MNHEY and CDR2 SMNVEV (reference sequence). CDR3 region: CASRLLAGGLDYGYTF. CDR3 DNA sequence: TGTGCCAGCAGGCTATTAGCAGGGGGTTTGGACTATGGCTACACCTTC.

The chain links TRBV6-5 to TRBJ2-7, with D possibly being TRBD1 (6 bases). Between the trimmed V and J ends, which lost 0 bases and 0 bases, there was a span of 9 bases. Germline CDR1 MNHEY, CDR2 SVGAGI. The length of the CDR3 is 15 residues. CDR3 coding DNA: TGTGCCAGCAGTTACTCCTGGACAGACTCCTACGAGCAGTACTTC. Its translation: CASSYSWTDSYEQYF.

The chain has TRBV6-2 or TRBV6-3 and TRBJ2-1; 10 bases are shared with TRBD2. CDR3 length: 17 residues. Germline values: CDR1 MNHEY, CDR2 SVGEGT. The V segment lost 10 bases and the J segment 5 bases; nucleotides outside the gene matches: 17. In DNA, the CDR3 is TGTGCCATCAACTGGGAGCGGGAGGGCTCCCTGGACAATGAGCAGTTCTTC. It translates to CAINWEREGSLDNEQFF.

This sequence joins TRBV24-1 and TRBJ2-4, with D unclear. Trimming left V 0 bases short and J 7 bases short, with 6 bases between. Germline V gene sequence: CDR1 KGHDR, CDR2 SFDVKD. This CDR3 is 13 amino acids long. The CDR3 is CATSDLGRNIQYF. The CDR3 DNA reads TGTGCCACCAGTGATTTGGGAAGGAACATTCAGTACTTC.

The J gene is TRBJ2-6, the V gene TRBV5-1, with D perhaps given as TRBD1 or TRBD2 (5 bases each). V was cut by 4 bases and J by 3 bases, with 20 bases left in between. This CDR3 is 18 amino acids long. CDR1 and CDR2 from the germline V gene are SGHRS and YFSETQ. The CDR3 region has the DNA TGCGCCAGCAGCCCTCCCTGGTTAGGGACGGTTGGGGCCAACGTCCTGACTTTC. This translates into CASSPPWLGTVGANVLTF.

This clonotype was recorded a few times. The V gene is TRBV2, the J gene TRBJ1-6; no definite D call. From germline, CDR1 is SNHLY and CDR2 FYNNEI. Trimming took 6 bases from V and 7 from J, leaving 4 bases between them. This CDR3 has 11 amino acids. The CDR3 sequence is CASRLNSPLHF. As DNA, the CDR3 is TGTGCCAGCAGGCTCAATTCACCCCTCCACTTT.

This chain uses TRBV20-1 with TRBJ1-2; no definite D call. Trimming took 2 bases from V and 1 from J, leaving 11 bases between them. The germline CDR1 and CDR2 sequences are DFQATT and SNEGSKA (reference sequence). The CDR3 consists of 14 residues. The CDR3 coding sequence is TGCAGTGCTAGAATACGGGGATTTAACTATGGCTACACCTTC. It specifies CSARIRGFNYGYTF.

The CDR3 coding sequence is TGCGCCAGCAGCCAAGATGTCACGACCTTCAAGGAGACCCAGTACTTC. This gives the protein CASSQDVTTFKETQYF. The gene calls are TRBV4-1 and TRBJ2-5; D unclear. The CDR3 sequence is 16 residues long. Germline V CDR1 and CDR2: MGHRA, YSYEKL. V gave up 0 bases and J gave up 5 bases, with 16 bases separating them.

The rearrangement links TRBV9 to TRBJ2-7; D is possibly TRBD1 or TRBD2 (6 bases each). The J call may be faulty, since TRBJ2-5 better matches the DNA end. CDR1 is SGDLS and CDR2 is YYNGEE in the germline V gene. The CDR3 runs 15 residues. CDR3 protein: CASSGRGSQAETQYF. Here the CDR3 DNA reads TGTGCCAGCAGCGGGAGGGGGAGCCAAGCGGAGACCCAGTACTTC.

The rearrangement uses TRBV7-8 and TRBJ2-3, with 12 nucleotides matching TRBD2. V shed 0 bases and J 4 bases; nucleotides not matched to a gene: 5. This CDR3 has 17 residues. Per the germline V gene, CDR1 is SGHVS and CDR2 is FQNEAQ. In DNA form, the CDR3 reads TGTGCCAGCAGCTTAGCTCTGACTAGCGGGAGCGCAGATACGCAGTATTTT. It translates to CASSLALTSGSADTQYF.

The V and J genes are TRBV5-1 and TRBJ1-1; maybe TRBD1 (6 bases). This CDR3 has 16 amino acids. Trimming took off 4 bases at V and 0 bases at J, with 16 bases between the two ends. The germline gives CDR1 SGHRS, CDR2 YFSETQ. The CDR3 region has the DNA TGCGCCAGCAGCCAACACCGGACAGTAATGAACACTGAAGCTTTCTTT. Amino acids: CASSQHRTVMNTEAFF.

Worth noting for this clonotype: One junction end disagrees with the germline gene, perhaps due to a read error. The rearrangement joins TRBV6-2 or TRBV6-3 to TRBJ2-1; 16 bases match TRBD2. The CDR3 totals 18 residues. Germline CDR1 is MNHEY and CDR2 is SVGEGT. CDR3 DNA: TGTGCCAGCAGTTACCCGGGACTAGCGGGAGGGCTCGACAATGAGCAGTCCTTC. It encodes CASSYPGLAGGLDNEQSF.

The chain couples TRBV12-3 or TRBV12-4 to TRBJ1-4; TRBD1 is a possible D gene (6 bases). The CDR3 length is 16 residues. With 2 bases removed from V and 0 bases from J, the gap between germline ends came to 10 bases. CDR3 residues: CASSLTGQTTNEKLFF. In DNA form, the CDR3 reads TGTGCCAGCAGTTTAACGGGACAAACAACTAATGAAAAACTGTTTTTT.

Only a few counts were recorded for this clonotype. The chain carries TRBV20-1 and TRBJ2-7; possible D gene TRBD2, 6 bases. Near its end, the DNA agrees better with TRBJ2-4, so the J call may be wrong. CDR3 size: 13 residues. Germline loops: CDR1 DFQATT, CDR2 SNEGSKA (reference sequence). The CDR3 is CSVQRELGNIQYF. CDR3 coding DNA: TGCAGTGTCCAACGGGAGTTAGGAAACATTCAGTACTTC.

The rearrangement links TRBV6-5 to TRBJ2-6; TRBD1 is a possible D gene (5 bases). With 0 bases removed from V and 0 bases from J, the gap between germline ends came to 15 bases. Germline CDR1 and CDR2: MNHEY and SVGAGI. The CDR3 sequence is 19 residues long. CDR3 bases: TGTGCCAGCAGTTACTCCTACCCAGGGTCCCTCTCTGGGGCCAACGTCCTGACTTTC. It is translated as CASSYSYPGSLSGANVLTF.

The rearrangement joins TRBV30 to TRBJ1-4; D possibly corresponds to TRBD1 (5 bases). CDR1 is GTSNPN, CDR2 SVGIG, per germline (reference sequence). Deletions cut 5 bases from V and 6 bases from J, with 10 bases between. The CDR3 is 12 amino acids. The DNA of the CDR3 is TGTGCCTGGCTGGGGGAGGATGAAAAACTGTTTTTT. It specifies CAWLGEDEKLFF.

The rearrangement joins TRBV12-3 or TRBV12-4 to TRBJ2-7, with D possibly TRBD1 on 6 matching bases. The germline V and J ends were trimmed by 3 bases and 1 base, with 13 bases remaining between them. This CDR3 spans 15 amino acids. This chain's CDR3 is CASSFFGTSSYEQYF. In DNA form, the CDR3 reads TGTGCCAGCAGTTTTTTTGGGACATCTTCCTACGAGCAGTACTTC.

The genes are TRBV4-1 and TRBJ2-4; no definite D call. The CDR3 has 14 residues. Per germline, CDR1 MGHRA and CDR2 YSYEKL. Trimming removed 4 bases from V and 6 bases from J, with 13 bases in between. The CDR3 loop is CASSLAAARNIQYF. The CDR3 nucleotides read TGCGCCAGCAGCCTCGCTGCAGCGAGAAACATTCAGTACTTC.

This chain links TRBV4-2 with TRBJ2-3; D might be TRBD2 (6 bases). The CDR3 sequence is 15 residues long. Germline values: CDR1 LGHNA, CDR2 YNFKEQ. Deletions cut 10 bases from V and 2 bases from J, with 19 bases between. The CDR3 reads CATGRTTSFTDTQYF. Written as DNA, the CDR3 is TGTGCCACCGGACGGACTACTAGCTTCACAGATACGCAGTATTTT.

The J gene is TRBJ2-7, the V gene TRBV7-8; D is possibly TRBD1 or TRBD2 (6 bases each). The length of the CDR3 is 17 residues. CDR1 is SGHVS and CDR2 is FQNEAQ in the germline V gene. V was trimmed by 6 bases and J by 3 bases, leaving 24 bases between them. The CDR3 DNA reads TGTGCCAGCAGGGTGGGCAGGGGAGGATCTTTTGACTACGAGCAGTACTTC. Protein sequence: CASRVGRGGSFDYEQYF.

The chain has TRBV5-1 and TRBJ2-1, with TRBD2 matching 8 bases. V trimming: 0 bases; J trimming: 0 bases; junction bases outside the gene matches: 5. CDR1 and CDR2 from the germline V gene are SGHRS and YFSETQ. The CDR3 is 17 amino acids. The CDR3 DNA follows: TGCGCCAGCAGCTTGGGACTAGCGCCCAGCTCCTACAATGAGCAGTTCTTC. Translated, it gives CASSLGLAPSSYNEQFF.

This clonotype was observed a few times. This chain uses TRBV20-1 with TRBJ2-7, with TRBD2 identical over 11 bases. Germline trimming cut 2 bases from V and 7 bases from J; bases unmatched to any gene: 22. Germline loops: CDR1 DFQATT, CDR2 SNEGSKA (reference sequence). This CDR3 region has 19 residues. This chain's CDR3 is CSARPGPGLAGGFPGEQYF. CDR3 nucleotide sequence: TGCAGTGCTAGACCGGGGCCAGGGCTAGCGGGAGGTTTTCCGGGGGAGCAGTACTTC.

On this clonotype itself: Compared with germline, one end of the junction differs, possibly owing to a read error. The V call is TRBV5-1, the J call TRBJ2-1, with D unclear. CDR1 and CDR2 (germline): SGHRS, YFSETQ. CDR3 length: 15 amino acids. CDR3 protein: CTSSLRQVGGDEQFF. As DNA, the CDR3 is TGCACCAGCAGCTTGAGGCAGGTTGGTGGCGATGAGCAGTTCTTC.

The gene calls are TRBV29-1 and TRBJ1-1, with D perhaps TRBD1 (6 bases). V lost 4 bases, J lost 5 bases, and 14 bases lay in between. CDR1 and CDR2 (germline): SQVTM, ANQGSEA. CDR3 length: 13 residues. CDR3: CSVVAGAGTEAFF. The CDR3 nucleotides are TGCAGCGTTGTGGCGGGGGCCGGGACTGAAGCTTTCTTT.

On this clonotype itself: It may be a read error: a sequence one base away is much more abundant. V usage is TRBV3-1 and J usage is TRBJ1-2, with 9 positions matching TRBD1. Per germline, CDR1 LGHDT and CDR2 YNNKEL (reference sequence). The ends lost 6 bases at V and 10 bases at J; junction bases unmatched: 9. The CDR3 consists of 13 residues. The CDR3 protein is CASRGTGRRDYTF. The CDR3 region has the DNA TGTGCCAGCAGGGGGACAGGGCGTCGTGACTACACCTTC.

This sequence joins TRBV6-6 and TRBJ2-3; weak D call: TRBD2 (5 bases). The CDR3 is 13 amino acids. Trimming removed 6 bases at V and 2 bases at J, with 9 bases between. Germline CDR1 is MNHNY and CDR2 is SVGAGI (reference sequence). This CDR3 is CASSGIDTDTQYF. DNA for the CDR3: TGTGCCAGCAGCGGGATCGACACAGATACGCAGTATTTT.

This clonotype was seen a handful of times. This chain connects TRBV7-6 to TRBJ1-2; D not resolved. V lost 2 bases, J lost 6 bases, and 13 bases lay in between. The germline gives CDR1 SGHVS, CDR2 FNYEAQ. The CDR3 is 14 residues long. CDR3 sequence reads: CASSLSRMGNGYTF. The CDR3 region has the DNA TGTGCCAGCAGCTTAAGTCGGATGGGAAATGGCTACACCTTC.

V usage is TRBV2 and J usage is TRBJ1-1, with TRBD1 as a possible D gene (5 bases). Germline-derived CDR1 and CDR2 are SNHLY and FYNNEI. The CDR3 sequence is 13 residues long. V was clipped by 6 bases and J by 4 bases, with 12 bases between them. The chain's CDR3 is CASSPQASTEAFF. CDR3 coding DNA: TGTGCCAGCAGCCCACAGGCGTCCACTGAAGCTTTCTTT.

The rearrangement links TRBV5-1 to TRBJ2-7; D is unresolved. Germline V lookup: CDR1 SGHRS, CDR2 YFSETQ. The V end lost 4 bases, the J end lost 2 bases, and 10 bases lay between the germline ends. The CDR3 length is 13 residues. CDR3 sequence: CASSVKDTYEQYF. Here the CDR3 DNA reads TGCGCCAGCAGCGTGAAAGACACCTACGAGCAGTACTTC.

The table lists this clonotype with a few counts. The chain recombines TRBV13 with TRBJ2-5; D uncertain. The last part of the DNA fits TRBJ2-7 better; the J call may be wrong. The CDR3 loop spans 13 amino acids. Germline CDR1 is PRHDT and CDR2 is FYEKMQ (reference sequence). The CDR3 protein is CASSLGSGFEQYF. Here the CDR3 DNA reads TGTGCCAGCAGCTTGGGTTCCGGGTTCGAGCAGTACTTC.